This TCR beta chain originates from a study of T cell responses to AZD1222 COVID-19 vaccine. Whole-study results and caveats: A rise in Spike-specific TCR breadth and depth followed two AZD1222 doses.

Per germline, CDR1 MNHEY and CDR2 SVGAGI. The CDR3 covers 13 residues. Trimming removed 6 bases from V and 2 bases from J, with 11 bases in between. Assay: immunoSEQ multiplex PCR; the TCRdb copy retains only in-frame clones and omits some. Among about 53,000 clones listed, about nine tenths were seen once. A note on this clone: Its antigen is as yet unknown.

The chain uses TRBV6-5 and TRBJ2-7, with unresolved D. The sample was peripheral blood, taken 28 days after the second AZD1222 dose. The source is an adult who received the AZD1222 COVID-19 vaccine. The CDR3 sequence: CASRRTDPYEQYF. The CDR3 nucleotides are TGTGCCAGCAGGAGAACAGACCCCTACGAGCAGTACTTC.